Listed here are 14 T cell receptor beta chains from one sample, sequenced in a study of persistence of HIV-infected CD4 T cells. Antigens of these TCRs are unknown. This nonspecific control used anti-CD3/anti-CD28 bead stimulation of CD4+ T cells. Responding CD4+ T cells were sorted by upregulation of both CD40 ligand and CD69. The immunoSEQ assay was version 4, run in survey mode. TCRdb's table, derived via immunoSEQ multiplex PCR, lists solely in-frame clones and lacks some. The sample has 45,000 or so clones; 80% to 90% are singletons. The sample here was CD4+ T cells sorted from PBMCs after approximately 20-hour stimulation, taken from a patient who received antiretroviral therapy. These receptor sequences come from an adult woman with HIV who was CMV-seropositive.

The CDR3 reads CASSEERSSGNTIYF. The CDR3 DNA sequence: TGTGCCAGCAGTGAGGAGAGGAGCTCTGGAAACACCATATATTTT. This rearrangement joins TRBV2 to TRBJ1-3; no definite D call. Per the germline V gene, CDR1 is SNHLY and CDR2 is FYNNEI. The CDR3 is made up of 15 amino acids. V dropped 3 bases and J dropped 0 bases, with 9 bases sitting between them.

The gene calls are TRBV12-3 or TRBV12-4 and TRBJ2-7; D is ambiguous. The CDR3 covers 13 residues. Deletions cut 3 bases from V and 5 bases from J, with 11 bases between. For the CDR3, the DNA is TGTGCCAGCAGTTTTTCCCGTTCGGACGAGCAGTACTTC. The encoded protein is CASSFSRSDEQYF.

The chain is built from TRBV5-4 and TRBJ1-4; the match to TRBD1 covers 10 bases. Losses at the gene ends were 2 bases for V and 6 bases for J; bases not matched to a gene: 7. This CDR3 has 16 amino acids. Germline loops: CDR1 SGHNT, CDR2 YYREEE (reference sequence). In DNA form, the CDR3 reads TGTGCCAGCAGCTTCGGCCTCGGGACAGGGGATGAAAAACTGTTTTTT. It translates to CASSFGLGTGDEKLFF.

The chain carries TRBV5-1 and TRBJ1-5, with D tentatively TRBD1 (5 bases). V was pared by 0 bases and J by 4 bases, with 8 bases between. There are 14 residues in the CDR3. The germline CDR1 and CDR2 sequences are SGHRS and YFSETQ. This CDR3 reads CASSLAGGNQPQHF. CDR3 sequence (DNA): TGCGCCAGCAGCTTGGCGGGGGGAAATCAGCCCCAGCATTTT. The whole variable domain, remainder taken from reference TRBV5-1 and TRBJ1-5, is KAGVTQTPRYLIKTRGQQVTLSCSPISGHRSVSWYQQTPGQGLQFLFEYFSETQRNKGNFPGRFSGRQFSNSRSEMNVSTLELGDSALYLCASSLAGGNQPQHFGDGTRLSIL.

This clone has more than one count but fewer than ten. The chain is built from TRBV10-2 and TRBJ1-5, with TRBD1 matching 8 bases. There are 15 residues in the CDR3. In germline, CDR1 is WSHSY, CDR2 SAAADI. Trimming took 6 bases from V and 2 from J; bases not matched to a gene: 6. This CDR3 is CASRSDRAGNQPQHF. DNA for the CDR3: TGCGCCAGCAGATCGGACAGGGCAGGCAATCAGCCCCAGCATTTT.

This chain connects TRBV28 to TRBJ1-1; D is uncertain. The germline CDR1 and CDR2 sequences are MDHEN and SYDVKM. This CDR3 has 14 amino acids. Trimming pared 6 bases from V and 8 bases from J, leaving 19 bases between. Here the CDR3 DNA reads TGTGCCAGCAGGCGTACATACCCGAAACAGGAAGCTTTCTTT. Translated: CASRRTYPKQEAFF.

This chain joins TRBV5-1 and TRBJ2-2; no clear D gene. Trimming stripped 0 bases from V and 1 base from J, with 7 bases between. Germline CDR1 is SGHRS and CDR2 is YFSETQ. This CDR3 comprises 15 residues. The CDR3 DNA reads TGCGCCAGCAGCTTGGCCACTTTGAACACCGGGGAGCTGTTTTTT. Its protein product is CASSLATLNTGELFF.

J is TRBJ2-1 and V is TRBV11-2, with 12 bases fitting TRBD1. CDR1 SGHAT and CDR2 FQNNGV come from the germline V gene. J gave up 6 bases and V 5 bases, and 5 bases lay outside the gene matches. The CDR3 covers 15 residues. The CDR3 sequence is CASSRGQGATNEQFF. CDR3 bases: TGTGCCAGCAGCCGGGGACAGGGGGCCACCAATGAGCAGTTCTTC. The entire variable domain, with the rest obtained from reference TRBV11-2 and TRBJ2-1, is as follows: EAGVAQSPRYKIIEKRQSVAFWCNPISGHATLYWYQQILGQGPKLLIQFQNNGVVDDSQLPKDRFSAERLKGVDSTLKIQPAKLEDSAVYLCASSRGQGATNEQFFGPGTRLTVL.

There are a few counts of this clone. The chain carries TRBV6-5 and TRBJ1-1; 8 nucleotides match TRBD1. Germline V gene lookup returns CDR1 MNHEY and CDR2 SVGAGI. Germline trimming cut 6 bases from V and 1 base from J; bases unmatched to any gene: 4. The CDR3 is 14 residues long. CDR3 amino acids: CASRRTGQNTEAFF. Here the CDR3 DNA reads TGTGCCAGCAGGAGGACAGGGCAGAACACTGAAGCTTTCTTT.

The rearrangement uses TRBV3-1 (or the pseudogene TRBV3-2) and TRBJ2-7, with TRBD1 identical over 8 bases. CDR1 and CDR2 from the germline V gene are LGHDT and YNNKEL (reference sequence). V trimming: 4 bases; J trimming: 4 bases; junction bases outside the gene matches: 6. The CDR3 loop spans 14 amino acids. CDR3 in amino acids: CASSLDRGPYEQYF. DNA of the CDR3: TGTGCCAGCAGCCTAGACAGGGGACCTTACGAGCAGTACTTC.

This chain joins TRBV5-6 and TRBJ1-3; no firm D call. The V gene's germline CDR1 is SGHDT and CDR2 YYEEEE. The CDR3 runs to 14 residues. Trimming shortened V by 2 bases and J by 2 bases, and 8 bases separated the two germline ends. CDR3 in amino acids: CASSFYSPGNTIYF. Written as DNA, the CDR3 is TGTGCCAGCAGCTTTTACTCGCCTGGAAACACCATATATTTT.

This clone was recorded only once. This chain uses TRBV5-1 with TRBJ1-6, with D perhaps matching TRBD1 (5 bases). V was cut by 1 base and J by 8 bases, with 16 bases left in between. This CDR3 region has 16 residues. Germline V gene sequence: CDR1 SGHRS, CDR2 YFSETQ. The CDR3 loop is CASSLRTPGGDSPLHF. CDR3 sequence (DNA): TGCGCCAGCAGCTTGAGGACCCCTGGGGGAGATTCACCCCTCCACTTT.

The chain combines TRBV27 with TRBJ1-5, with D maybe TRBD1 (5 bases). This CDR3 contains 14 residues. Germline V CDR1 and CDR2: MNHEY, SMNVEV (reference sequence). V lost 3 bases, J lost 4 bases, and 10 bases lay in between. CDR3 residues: CASSFGGPNQPQHF. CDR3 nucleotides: TGTGCCAGCAGTTTCGGGGGTCCGAATCAGCCCCAGCATTTT.

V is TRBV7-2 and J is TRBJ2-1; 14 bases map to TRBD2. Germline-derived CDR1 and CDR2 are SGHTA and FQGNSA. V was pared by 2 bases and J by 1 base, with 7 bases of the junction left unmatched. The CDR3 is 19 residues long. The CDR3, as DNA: TGTGCCAGCAGCTTATTAGGACTAGCGGGAGGAATATCCTACAATGAGCAGTTCTTC. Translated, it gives CASSLLGLAGGISYNEQFF.